The clone carrying this TCR beta chain was counted a single time. Stated treatment: 15 to 20 received Ad26.COV2.S at low or high dose, single or two shots; roughly 5 received placebo; per-sample allocation not given. The samples were gathered on day 63 after the first injection of vaccine or placebo. The data were obtained in a study of Ad26.COV2.S vaccination and SARS-CoV-2 variants. This table comes from immunoSEQ multiplex PCR, and its TCRdb copy is limited to in-frame clones, with some not included. The sample has more than 300,000 clones, around 85% seen once. The CDR3 sequence is 17 residues long. Germline CDR1 reads SGHDT; CDR2 reads YYEEEE. Trimming left V 0 bases short and J 0 bases short, with 13 bases between.

This rearrangement joins TRBV5-6 to TRBJ2-1, with D maybe TRBD2 (6 bases). This material consisted of peripheral blood, taken in a trial of Ad26.COV2.S vaccine versus placebo. This TCR came from a person aged 18 to 65 who received the Ad26.COV2.S COVID-19 vaccine or a placebo. CDR3 protein: CASSLAGGGSSYNEQFF. The CDR3 region has the DNA TGTGCCAGCAGCTTGGCCGGTGGGGGGAGCTCCTACAATGAGCAGTTCTTC.